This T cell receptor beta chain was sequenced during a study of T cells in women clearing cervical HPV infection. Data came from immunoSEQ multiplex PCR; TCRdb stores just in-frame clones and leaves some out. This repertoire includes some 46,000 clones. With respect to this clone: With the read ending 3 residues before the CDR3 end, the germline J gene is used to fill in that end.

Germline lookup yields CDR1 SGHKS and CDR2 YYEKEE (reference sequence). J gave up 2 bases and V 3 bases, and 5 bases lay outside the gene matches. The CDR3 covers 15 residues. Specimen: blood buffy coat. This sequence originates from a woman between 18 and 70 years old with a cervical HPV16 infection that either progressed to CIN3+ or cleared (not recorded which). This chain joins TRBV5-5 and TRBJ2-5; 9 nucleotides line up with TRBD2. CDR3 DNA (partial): TGTGCCAGCAGCTCTAGCGGGAAACGTCAAGAGACC. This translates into CASSSSGKRQET. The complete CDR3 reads CASSSSGKRQETQYF.